A single sample is the source of the 32 T cell receptor beta chains below, sequenced in a study of blood T cells in healthy people across ages. Then a second PCR, running about 7 to 11 cycles, was carried out with a sample-barcoded 5' primer and a J-beta primer mix. Each CDR3 protein gets one entry after TCRdb re-called the 5' RACE reads with MiXCR. The sample includes some 880,000 distinct CDR3 sequences, around 34% of them seen just once. Sequenced input: blood. The receptors stem from a man aged 18 to 29 in good health.

This chain uses TRBV29-1 with TRBJ1-1; 10 nucleotides align to TRBD1. The CDR3 consists of 13 residues. Germline lookup yields CDR1 SQVTM and CDR2 ANQGSEA. V was clipped by 7 bases and J by 7 bases; unmatched bases: 9. DNA of the CDR3: TGCAGCGGTGCCGGGACAGGGGTGATTGAAGCTTTCTTT. Residues: CSGAGTGVIEAFF.

The chain couples TRBV7-2 to TRBJ2-5; tentatively, D is TRBD1 (5 bases). Trimming stripped 5 bases from V and 1 base from J, with 14 bases between. The CDR3 spans 15 residues. Germline V gene data show CDR1 as SGHTA and CDR2 as FQGNSA. The CDR3: CASSPIGQGQETQYF. CDR3 nucleotides: TGTGCCAGCAGCCCTATTGGGCAGGGCCAAGAGACCCAGTACTTC.

This clonotype was detected ten times or more. The gene calls are TRBV2 and TRBJ2-3; the D gene is possibly TRBD2 (6 bases). The length of the CDR3 is 14 residues. Trimming removed 4 bases at V and 0 bases at J, with 8 bases between. Germline V CDR1 and CDR2: SNHLY, FYNNEI. The CDR3 region is CASSVGLSTDTQYF. The CDR3 coding sequence is TGTGCCAGCAGTGTGGGACTTAGCACAGATACGCAGTATTTT.

This clonotype turned up a few times. The chain joins TRBV29-1 to TRBJ2-6, with D possibly being TRBD1 (6 bases). Germline loops: CDR1 SQVTM, CDR2 ANQGSEA. The CDR3 length is 17 residues. V lost 1 base, J lost 0 bases, and 13 bases lay in between. CDR3 sequence (DNA): TGCAGCGTTGAAGGGACAGCCTCAGCCTCTGGGGCCAACGTCCTGACTTTC. It yields the protein CSVEGTASASGANVLTF. Full variable domain (outside the CDR3, taken from reference TRBV29-1 and TRBJ2-6): SAVISQKPSRDICQRGTSLTIQCQVDSQVTMMFWYRQQPGQSLTLIATANQGSEATYESGFVIDKFPISRPNLTFSTLTVSNMSPEDSSIYLCSVEGTASASGANVLTFGAGSRLTVL.

In this sample, this clonotype turned up a few times. The chain carries TRBV20-1 and TRBJ1-5, with 9 bases aligning to TRBD1. CDR1 and CDR2 (germline): DFQATT, SNEGSKA (reference sequence). V gave up 0 bases and J gave up 2 bases; unmatched junction bases: 5. The CDR3 has 16 residues. CDR3 loop: CSARDGGQGRNQPQHF. CDR3 bases: TGCAGTGCTAGAGATGGGGGACAGGGCCGCAATCAGCCCCAGCATTTT.

This chain links TRBV5-1 with TRBJ1-1, with D possibly matching TRBD1 (5 bases). This CDR3 comprises 14 residues. V was clipped by 4 bases and J by 5 bases, with 15 bases between them. Germline CDR1 reads SGHRS; CDR2 reads YFSETQ. In nucleotides, the CDR3 is TGCGCCAGCAGCCCAATCGGGGCGCGAACTGAAGCTTTCTTT. Amino acids: CASSPIGARTEAFF.

The table lists this clonotype with many counts. This rearrangement joins TRBV4-1 to TRBJ1-5, with 7 bases lining up with TRBD1. CDR1 is MGHRA, CDR2 YSYEKL, per germline. The CDR3 sequence is 17 residues long. V shed 0 bases, J shed 4 bases, and the junction held 9 bases outside the gene matches. CDR3 protein: CASSQDRAGGPNQPQHF. The CDR3 DNA follows: TGCGCCAGCAGCCAAGATCGGGCAGGGGGTCCTAATCAGCCCCAGCATTTT.

This chain links TRBV6-6 with TRBJ2-2; 13 nucleotides line up with TRBD2. The germline gives CDR1 MNHNY, CDR2 SVGAGI (reference sequence). The CDR3 has 17 amino acids. The V and J ends lost 2 bases and 6 bases, in that order; junction bases with no gene match: 6. CDR3 coding DNA: TGTGCCAGCAGTTACCTACTAGCGGGGGGGTTTTCCGGGGAGCTGTTTTTT. Translating gives CASSYLLAGGFSGELFF.

In its sample, this clonotype was seen many times. The chain has TRBV12-3 or TRBV12-4 and TRBJ2-1, with 8 bases matching TRBD2. This CDR3 is built from 18 residues. Unmatched junction bases numbered 13, after V lost 5 bases and J lost 1 base. Here the CDR3 DNA reads TGTGCCAGCAGTACGGGGGGGGGCCTCTCAGGATCCTACAATGAGCAGTTCTTC. It is translated as CASSTGGGLSGSYNEQFF.

At least ten counts were recorded for this clonotype. V and J are TRBV3-1 and TRBJ2-1; D is perhaps TRBD2 (7 bases). V lost 1 base, J lost 0 bases, and 13 bases lay in between. Per germline, CDR1 LGHDT and CDR2 YNNKEL (reference sequence). This CDR3 is 17 amino acids long. In DNA, the CDR3 is TGTGCCAGCAGCCAAGTATCTCGGGGGGCCTCCTACAATGAGCAGTTCTTC. Protein: CASSQVSRGASYNEQFF.

V is TRBV12-3 or TRBV12-4 and J is TRBJ2-4; D perhaps matches TRBD2 (6 bases). The J call may be incorrect, as the DNA end agrees better with TRBJ2-7. This CDR3 has 15 amino acids. In DNA, the CDR3 is TGTGCCAGCAGTCCTGGGGGGACCCCCCAAAGCGAGCAGTACTTC. This translates into CASSPGGTPQSEQYF.

Note on this clonotype: This likely comes from a read error, as the CDR3 has no conserved phenylalanine or tryptophan at its end. The chain has TRBV11-2 and TRBJ2-7; 8 bases are shared with TRBD1. CDR1 is SGHAT, CDR2 FQNNGV, per germline. The CDR3 sequence is 14 residues long. V was pared by 2 bases and J by 2 bases, with 2 bases of the junction left unmatched. CDR3 protein: CASSLPDRAYEQYS. The DNA for the CDR3 is TGTGCCAGCAGCTTACCGGACAGGGCCTACGAGCAGTACTCC.

The chain links TRBV28 to TRBJ2-2, with 14 bases that match TRBD2. Germline V gene lookup returns CDR1 MDHEN and CDR2 SYDVKM. The CDR3 sequence is 19 residues long. Germline trimming cut 7 bases from V and 1 base from J; bases unmatched to any gene: 11. The CDR3 DNA follows: TGTGCCAGCACCCACAGCGGGACTAGCGGGGGCCGGAACACCGGGGAGCTGTTTTTT. This sequence encodes CASTHSGTSGGRNTGELFF.

V gene TRBV30 combines with J gene TRBJ1-2, with a tentative D call TRBD1 (6 bases). The V gene's germline CDR1 is GTSNPN and CDR2 SVGIG (reference sequence). The CDR3 has 13 residues. The V end lost 0 bases, the J end lost 3 bases, and 8 bases lay between the germline ends. CDR3 nucleotides: TGTGCCTGGAGTGTACAGGGCTACTATGGCTACACCTTC. Protein sequence: CAWSVQGYYGYTF.

This clonotype was picked up a small number of times. The rearrangement joins TRBV20-1 to TRBJ1-2; D possibly corresponds to TRBD1 (5 bases). Germline CDR1 is DFQATT and CDR2 is SNEGSKA (reference sequence). The CDR3 totals 13 residues. The germline V and J ends were trimmed by 3 bases and 3 bases, with 11 bases remaining between them. CDR3 nucleotides: TGCAGTGCTAGTGGGGACGGCTACTATGGCTACACCTTC. Protein product: CSASGDGYYGYTF.

This clonotype was detected a few times. This sequence joins TRBV6-2 or TRBV6-3 and TRBJ1-5, with D possibly matching TRBD1 (5 bases). This CDR3 is 14 amino acids long. The V gene lost 6 bases and the J gene lost 9 bases, with 18 bases spanning the gap. Germline V gene data show CDR1 as MNHEY and CDR2 as SVGEGT. The DNA of the CDR3 is TGTGCCAGCAGCACACTGGGCCCCGGGGGGCCCCAGCATTTT. Translation: CASSTLGPGGPQHF.

This chain uses TRBV5-1 with TRBJ2-3; 8 bases match TRBD1. Germline assignment: CDR1 SGHRS and CDR2 YFSETQ. This CDR3 comprises 16 residues. V trimming: 0 bases; J trimming: 4 bases; junction bases outside the gene matches: 7. CDR3 loop: CASSLAGQGGADTQYF. The DNA for the CDR3 is TGCGCCAGCAGCTTGGCCGGACAGGGTGGGGCAGATACGCAGTATTTT.

In its sample, this clonotype was seen a few times. The J gene is TRBJ1-6, the V gene TRBV7-9; D remains unclear. V was clipped by 3 bases and J by 6 bases, with 9 bases between them. The length of the CDR3 is 14 residues. CDR1 SEHNR and CDR2 FQNEAQ come from the germline V gene (reference sequence). CDR3 nucleotide sequence: TGTGCCAGCAGCTTCTGGCCCACTAATTCACCCCTCCACTTT. Translated: CASSFWPTNSPLHF. The full variable domain, with the rest looked up from reference TRBV7-9 and TRBJ1-6, is DTGVSQNPRHKITKRGQNVTFRCDPISEHNRLYWYRQTLGQGPEFLTYFQNEAQLEKSRLLSDRFSAERPKGSFSTLEIQRTEQGDSAMYLCASSFWPTNSPLHFGNGTRLTVT.

This clonotype was counted only a few times. This rearrangement joins TRBV5-1 to TRBJ1-5; 8 bases are a match to TRBD1. J was trimmed by 5 bases and V by 4 bases; bases with no gene match: 5. CDR1 is SGHRS, CDR2 YFSETQ, per germline. The CDR3 length is 14 residues. The CDR3 protein is CASSLSTGDQPQHF. In DNA form, the CDR3 reads TGCGCCAGCAGCCTATCGACAGGGGATCAGCCCCAGCATTTT.

The chain carries TRBV5-1 and TRBJ2-2; perhaps TRBD1 as D (6 bases). V lost 4 bases, J lost 0 bases, and 10 bases lay in between. This CDR3 spans 15 amino acids. The germline gives CDR1 SGHRS, CDR2 YFSETQ. The CDR3 nucleotides are TGCGCCAGCAGCACGGGACAAGCGAACACCGGGGAGCTGTTTTTT. Translation gives CASSTGQANTGELFF.

This clonotype was recorded at least ten times. In nucleotides, the CDR3 is TGCGCCAGCAGCCAAACCCGGACAGCGGGGTCTGAAGCTTTCTTT. This codes for CASSQTRTAGSEAFF. This rearrangement joins TRBV4-3 to TRBJ1-1; perhaps TRBD1 as D (6 bases). This CDR3 is built from 15 residues. The germline V and J ends were trimmed by 2 bases and 6 bases, with 16 bases remaining between them. Germline values: CDR1 LGHNA, CDR2 YSLEER.

This clonotype was recorded at least ten times. This chain joins TRBV20-1 and TRBJ2-1; D tentatively reads TRBD1 or TRBD2 (5 bases each). This CDR3 comprises 15 residues. Trimming removed 1 base at V and 4 bases at J, with 14 bases between. Germline V gives CDR1 DFQATT, CDR2 SNEGSKA (reference sequence). This chain's CDR3 is CSARGGPGAYNEQFF. CDR3 bases: TGCAGTGCTAGAGGGGGTCCCGGGGCATACAATGAGCAGTTCTTC.

This clonotype has only a few counts. The chain uses TRBV19 and TRBJ1-4, with D hard to call. This CDR3 is built from 16 residues. CDR1 LNHDA and CDR2 SQIVND come from the germline V gene (reference sequence). The V end lost 3 bases, the J end lost 3 bases, and 14 bases lay between the germline ends. The CDR3 loop reads CASSIIWGAPNEKLFF. Here the CDR3 DNA reads TGTGCCAGTAGTATTATCTGGGGAGCGCCTAATGAAAAACTGTTTTTT.

The chain carries TRBV3-1 and TRBJ1-1, with D possibly matching TRBD1 (5 bases). There are 15 residues in the CDR3. V dropped 0 bases and J dropped 4 bases, with 12 bases sitting between them. Germline CDR1 reads LGHDT; CDR2 reads YNNKEL (reference sequence). DNA of the CDR3: TGTGCCAGCAGCCAAGATAGGTGGGGGTTCACTGAAGCTTTCTTT. Protein: CASSQDRWGFTEAFF.

The chain links TRBV20-1 to TRBJ2-2; D might be TRBD1 (6 bases). Per the germline V gene, CDR1 is DFQATT and CDR2 is SNEGSKA (reference sequence). V was clipped by 7 bases and J by 5 bases, with 11 bases between them. The CDR3 covers 12 residues. CDR3 sequence: CSGTGTTGELFF. The DNA of the CDR3 is TGCAGTGGAACAGGGACGACCGGGGAGCTGTTTTTT.

This clonotype came up a few times. This chain joins TRBV5-5 and TRBJ2-3; no firm D call. The germline V gene encodes CDR1 SGHKS and CDR2 YYEKEE (reference sequence). The CDR3 has 12 amino acids. The germline V and J ends were trimmed by 0 bases and 7 bases, with 6 bases remaining between them. The CDR3 spells CASSLDVYTQYF. DNA of the CDR3: TGTGCCAGCAGCTTGGATGTCTATACGCAGTATTTT.

This chain connects TRBV27 to TRBJ1-6; D is uncertain. The germline V gene encodes CDR1 MNHEY and CDR2 SMNVEV (reference sequence). This CDR3 has 14 residues. The ends were cut back, 5 bases at V and 7 bases at J, with 12 bases in the middle. This CDR3 reads CASSPSEGNSPLHF. Here the CDR3 DNA reads TGTGCCAGCAGTCCCTCCGAGGGAAATTCACCCCTCCACTTT.

The chain uses TRBV25-1 and TRBJ2-3; 7 nucleotides match TRBD2. The V segment lost 4 bases and the J segment 4 bases; nucleotides outside the gene matches: 11. The CDR3 is 16 residues long. Germline loops: CDR1 MGHDK, CDR2 SYGVNS. The CDR3, as DNA: TGTGCCAGCAGTGTGGGACTACTAGGGGCCGCAGATACGCAGTATTTT. Amino acid sequence: CASSVGLLGAADTQYF.

V and J are TRBV5-5 and TRBJ1-1; D remains ambiguous. Germline values: CDR1 SGHKS, CDR2 YYEKEE (reference sequence). The V and J ends lost 4 bases and 3 bases respectively, with 13 bases between them. This CDR3 is built from 14 residues. Here the CDR3 DNA reads TGTGCCAGCAGCCTCTACATGGGTCACACTGAAGCTTTCTTT. Translation: CASSLYMGHTEAFF.

This chain links TRBV7-2 with TRBJ1-3; D remains ambiguous. Germline V gene lookup returns CDR1 SGHTA and CDR2 FQGNSA. This CDR3 contains 11 residues. The V end was cut by 5 bases, the J end by 5 bases, with 4 bases between. The chain's CDR3 is CASSQRNTIYF. In DNA, the CDR3 is TGTGCCAGCAGCCAAAGAAACACCATATATTTT.

The chain has TRBV6-2 or TRBV6-3 and TRBJ2-7; possibly TRBD2 for D (6 bases). Per the germline V gene, CDR1 is MNHEY and CDR2 is SVGEGT. The CDR3 is 11 residues long. With 7 bases removed from V and 7 bases from J, the gap between germline ends came to 11 bases. This CDR3 reads CASMSGVEQYF. The CDR3 DNA reads as TGTGCCAGCATGTCGGGGGTTGAGCAGTACTTC.

In the case of this clonotype: A much larger clonotype is one base distant, so this may be a read error. The chain employs TRBV7-2 and TRBJ2-1; 7 bases map to TRBD1. Germline loops: CDR1 SGHTA, CDR2 FQGNSA. The CDR3 has 14 amino acids. CDR3 amino acids: CASNLRGQSDEQFF. In nucleotides, the CDR3 is TGTGCCAGCAACTTAAGGGGGCAGTCAGATGAGCAGTTCTTC. Drawing the rest from reference TRBV7-2 and TRBJ2-1, the complete variable domain is GAGVSQSPSNKVTEKGKDVELRCDPISGHTALYWYRQSLGQGLEFLIYFQGNSAPDKSGLPSDRFSAERTGGSVSTLTIQRTQQEDSAVYLCASNLRGQSDEQFFGPGTRLTVL.